The clone carrying this TCR beta chain appeared a few times. Its specificity is not known. This specimen belongs to a study of response to subunit inactivated influenza vaccine. The CDR3 runs 13 residues. Germline values: CDR1 SGHTA, CDR2 FQGNSA. The V and J ends lost 5 bases and 6 bases respectively, with 14 bases between them. A single record per CDR3 protein comes from TCRdb applying MiXCR to the RT-PCR reads. The sample includes fewer than 250,000 distinct CDR3 sequences, around 15% of them seen just once. General observations from the study: It was the authors' suggestion that each seasonal influenza vaccination recruits few new T cells.

The V and J genes are TRBV7-2 and TRBJ2-7, with D perhaps being TRBD1 or TRBD2 (5 bases each). Sequences were derived from CD8+ T cells sorted from PBMCs, sampled roughly 5 days after vaccination. The TCR sequence derives from a man aged 45 to 65 who received an inactivated influenza vaccine. CDR3 coding DNA: TGTGCCAGCAGCCCCTCGGGACCCCTCGAGCAGTACTTC. Its translation: CASSPSGPLEQYF.